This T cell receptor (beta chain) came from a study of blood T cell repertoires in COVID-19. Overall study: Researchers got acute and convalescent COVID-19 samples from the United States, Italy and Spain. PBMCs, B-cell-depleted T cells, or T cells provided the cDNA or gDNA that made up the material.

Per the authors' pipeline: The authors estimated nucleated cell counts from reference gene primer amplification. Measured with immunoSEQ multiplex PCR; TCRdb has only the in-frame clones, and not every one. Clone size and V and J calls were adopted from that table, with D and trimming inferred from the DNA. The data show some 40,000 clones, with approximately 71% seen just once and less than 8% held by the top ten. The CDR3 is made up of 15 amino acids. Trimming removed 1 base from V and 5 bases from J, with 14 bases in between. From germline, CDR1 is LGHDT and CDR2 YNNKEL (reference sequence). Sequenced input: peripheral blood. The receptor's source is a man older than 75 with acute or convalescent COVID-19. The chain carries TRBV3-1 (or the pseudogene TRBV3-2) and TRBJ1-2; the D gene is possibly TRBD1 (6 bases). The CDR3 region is CASSQGTDRTYGYTF. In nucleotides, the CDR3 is TGTGCCAGCAGCCAAGGGACAGACAGGACTTATGGCTACACCTTC.